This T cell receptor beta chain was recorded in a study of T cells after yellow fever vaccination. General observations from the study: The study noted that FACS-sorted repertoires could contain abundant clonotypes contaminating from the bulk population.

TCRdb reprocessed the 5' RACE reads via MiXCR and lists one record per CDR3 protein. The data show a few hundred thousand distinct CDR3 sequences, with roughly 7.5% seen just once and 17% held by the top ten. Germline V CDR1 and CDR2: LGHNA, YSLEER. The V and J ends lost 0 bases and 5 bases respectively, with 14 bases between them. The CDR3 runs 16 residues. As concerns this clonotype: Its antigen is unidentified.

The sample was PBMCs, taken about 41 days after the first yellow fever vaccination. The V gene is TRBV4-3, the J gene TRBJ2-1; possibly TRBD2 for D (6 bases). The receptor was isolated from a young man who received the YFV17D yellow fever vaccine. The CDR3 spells CASSQDAVAEDNEQFF. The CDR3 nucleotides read TGCGCCAGCAGCCAAGATGCGGTAGCGGAAGACAATGAGCAGTTCTTC.